Following are 8 T cell receptor beta chains from one sample sequenced in a study of blood T cell repertoires in COVID-19. Method: immunoSEQ multiplex PCR; TCRdb's copy keeps in-frame clones and lacks some. Of around 100,000 clones listed, roughly 84% are singletons. Material: peripheral blood. These receptors originate from a woman in her fifties or sixties with acute or convalescent COVID-19.

This chain uses TRBV2 with TRBJ2-2; TRBD2 agrees at 8 bases. The CDR3 extends over 17 amino acids. Trimming took 7 bases from V and 7 from J; bases not matched to a gene: 17. Per the germline V gene, CDR1 is SNHLY and CDR2 is FYNNEI. The CDR3 DNA is TGTGCCAGCACTCATACATGGGCGGGGGGCCCCGGCGGGGAGCTGTTTTTT. This translates into CASTHTWAGGPGGELFF.

This chain uses TRBV7-7 with TRBJ1-5; D gene unclear. CDR3 length equals 13 residues. The germline CDR1 and CDR2 sequences are SSHAT and FNYEAQ (reference sequence). V gave up 2 bases and J gave up 4 bases, with 6 bases separating them. The CDR3 loop reads CASSLKENQPQHF. CDR3 nucleotide sequence: TGTGCCAGCAGCTTAAAAGAGAATCAGCCCCAGCATTTT. The variable domain in full, with the rest retrieved from reference TRBV7-7 and TRBJ1-5, is GAGVSQSPRYKVTKRGQDVTLRCDPISSHATLYWYQQALGQGPEFLTYFNYEAQPDKSGLPSDRFSAERPEGSISTLTIQRTEQRDSAMYRCASSLKENQPQHFGDGTRLSIL.

The chain couples TRBV5-4 to TRBJ2-7, with D uncertain. The length of the CDR3 is 13 residues. V shed 3 bases and J shed 4 bases, with 11 bases lying between them. The germline CDR1 and CDR2 sequences are SGHNT and YYREEE (reference sequence). CDR3 sequence reads: CASSSNNRYEQYF. In DNA, the CDR3 is TGTGCCAGCAGCTCAAACAACAGATACGAGCAGTACTTC.

This rearrangement joins TRBV19 to TRBJ1-5; D is uncertain. The CDR3 totals 15 residues. Germline assignment: CDR1 LNHDA and CDR2 SQIVND (reference sequence). The V end lost 1 base, the J end lost 0 bases, and 7 bases lay between the germline ends. Written as DNA, the CDR3 is TGTGCCAGTAGTATAGGCCAGGTTAGCAATCAGCCCCAGCATTTT. Translated, it gives CASSIGQVSNQPQHF.

The chain joins TRBV7-2 to TRBJ2-1; D possibly corresponds to TRBD2 (7 bases). The CDR3 totals 15 residues. Germline values: CDR1 SGHTA, CDR2 FQGNSA. V dropped 5 bases and J dropped 0 bases, with 11 bases sitting between them. The CDR3 bases are TGTGCCAGCAGCCCGAGGGGGGGCTCCTACAATGAGCAGTTCTTC. Protein sequence: CASSPRGGSYNEQFF.

This rearrangement joins TRBV6-2 or TRBV6-3 to TRBJ2-5; TRBD1 matches at 8 bases. Trimming cost V 3 bases and J 4 bases; bases outside gene matches: 7. The length of the CDR3 is 15 residues. In germline, CDR1 is MNHEY, CDR2 SVGEGT. The chain's CDR3 is CASSYPRTGPETQYF. The DNA for the CDR3 is TGTGCCAGCAGTTATCCCCGGACAGGGCCAGAGACCCAGTACTTC.

The chain couples TRBV5-4 to TRBJ2-2, with 11 bases aligning to TRBD2. The CDR3 has 16 amino acids. CDR1 is SGHNT, CDR2 YYREEE, per germline (reference sequence). V dropped 6 bases and J dropped 6; count of bases not matched to a gene: 10. The CDR3 loop reads CASTWGLAGGAGELFF. The CDR3, as DNA: TGTGCCAGCACCTGGGGGCTAGCGGGGGGCGCCGGGGAGCTGTTTTTT.

The chain recombines TRBV7-8 with TRBJ2-5, with a possible D match to TRBD2 (5 bases). This CDR3 has 14 amino acids. CDR1 and CDR2 from the germline V gene are SGHVS and FQNEAQ. V was trimmed by 2 bases and J by 5 bases, leaving 12 bases between them. The CDR3 region is CASSLLRVRETQYF. CDR3 DNA sequence: TGTGCCAGCAGCTTATTGCGGGTTAGGGAGACCCAGTACTTC.